The 20 T cell receptor beta chains below were found in one sample sequenced in a study of cytomegalovirus exposure and HLA in healthy donors. 13 Jbeta primers and 60 Vbeta primers were used for the PCR. Profiling relied on immunoSEQ multiplex PCR, and the TCRdb table lists in-frame clones only, not all of them. The sample shows about 170,000 clones, around 81% of them seen only once. The specimen was PBMCs. These receptors were obtained from a woman aged 30 to 39 in good health and CMV-seropositive.

As regards this clone: This sample also contains other DNA sequences that code for the same CDR3. The rearrangement uses TRBV19 and TRBJ2-6; 9 nucleotides agree with TRBD1. This CDR3 comprises 16 residues. From germline, CDR1 is LNHDA and CDR2 SQIVND (reference sequence). CDR3: CASGTGRGSGANVLTF. DNA of the CDR3: TGTGCTTCAGGGACAGGGCGGGGCTCTGGGGCCAACGTCCTGACTTTC.

The CDR3 here is CASSFTYNEQFF. In nucleotides, the CDR3 is TGTGCCAGCAGTTTCACCTACAATGAGCAGTTCTTC. This chain joins TRBV27 and TRBJ2-1; D uncertain. The germline V gene encodes CDR1 MNHEY and CDR2 SMNVEV (reference sequence). This CDR3 contains 12 residues. The V end lost 3 bases, the J end lost 2 bases, and 2 bases lay between the germline ends.

The chain links TRBV2 to TRBJ1-2; 7 bases are a match to TRBD1. Trimming cost V 8 bases and J 6 bases; bases outside gene matches: 12. CDR3 length: 14 amino acids. Germline CDR1 is SNHLY and CDR2 is FYNNEI. The CDR3 loop reads CASATEGRGNGYTF. CDR3 DNA: TGTGCCAGCGCAACGGAGGGCAGGGGGAATGGCTACACCTTC.

The chain has TRBV30 and TRBJ1-1; D is perhaps TRBD1 (5 bases). CDR3 length equals 13 residues. V was clipped by 4 bases and J by 5 bases, with 14 bases between them. CDR1 and CDR2 from the germline V gene are GTSNPN and SVGIG (reference sequence). CDR3 amino acids: CAWNRLGGTEAFF. CDR3 coding DNA: TGTGCCTGGAACAGGCTCGGGGGAACTGAAGCTTTCTTT. The full variable domain, rest sourced from reference TRBV30 and TRBJ1-1, is SQTIHQWPATLVQPVGSPLSLECTVEGTSNPNLYWYRQAAGRGLQLLFYSVGIGQISSEVPQNLSASRPQDRQFILSSKKLLLSDSGFYLCAWNRLGGTEAFFGQGTRLTVV.

This chain connects TRBV30 to TRBJ2-7; possibly TRBD1 for D (7 bases). This CDR3 comprises 12 residues. Deletions cut 5 bases from V and 2 bases from J, with 10 bases between. CDR1 and CDR2 (germline): GTSNPN, SVGIG (reference sequence). DNA for the CDR3: TGTGCCTGGGGAGGGGGCCCCTACGAGCAGTACTTC. Translated, it gives CAWGGGPYEQYF. The complete variable domain, with remaining parts taken from reference TRBV30 and TRBJ2-7, reads SQTIHQWPATLVQPVGSPLSLECTVEGTSNPNLYWYRQAAGRGLQLLFYSVGIGQISSEVPQNLSASRPQDRQFILSSKKLLLSDSGFYLCAWGGGPYEQYFGPGTRLTVT.

This clone is a singleton in its sample. The chain uses TRBV5-1 and TRBJ1-2; D is perhaps TRBD1 (6 bases). Between the trimmed V and J ends, which lost 6 bases and 2 bases, there was a span of 17 bases. The germline gives CDR1 SGHRS, CDR2 YFSETQ. The CDR3 has 15 residues. The CDR3 protein is CASTPSGGGNYGYTF. In DNA, the CDR3 is TGCGCCAGCACACCTAGCGGGGGCGGGAACTATGGCTACACCTTC.

The V call is TRBV7-2, the J call TRBJ1-2; D unclear. Germline values: CDR1 SGHTA, CDR2 FQGNSA. With 3 bases removed from V and 4 bases from J, the gap between germline ends came to 12 bases. The length of the CDR3 is 14 residues. The CDR3 reads CASSLALAGYGYTF. DNA of the CDR3: TGTGCCAGCAGCTTGGCGTTGGCGGGCTATGGCTACACCTTC.

This clone was observed a single time. The genes are TRBV27 and TRBJ2-2; 8 bases are a match to TRBD1. The V gene end was trimmed by 6 bases and the J gene end by 4 bases; junction bases not matched to a gene: 4. The CDR3 consists of 14 residues. Germline-derived CDR1 and CDR2 are MNHEY and SMNVEV (reference sequence). The CDR3 is CASRDRASTGELFF. The CDR3 region has the DNA TGTGCCAGCAGGGACAGGGCGAGCACCGGGGAGCTGTTTTTT.

This clone was seen just once. The rearrangement joins TRBV7-9 to TRBJ1-2, with 12 bases matching TRBD1. Germline CDR1 SEHNR, CDR2 FQNEAQ (reference sequence). The CDR3 runs 13 residues. Trimming took 4 bases from V and 7 from J; bases not matched to a gene: 1. The CDR3 sequence: CASSSGQGAGYTF. The CDR3 coding sequence is TGTGCCAGCAGCTCGGGACAGGGGGCTGGCTACACCTTC.

The chain links TRBV7-9 to TRBJ2-5; 8 nucleotides line up with TRBD1. The CDR3 sequence is 14 residues long. V lost 5 bases to trimming and J lost 5 bases; unmatched junction nucleotides: 7. CDR1 and CDR2 from the germline V gene are SEHNR and FQNEAQ (reference sequence). The CDR3 DNA follows: TGTGCCAGCAGCCAAGGACAGGGTTTGGAGACCCAGTACTTC. Protein: CASSQGQGLETQYF.

The chain combines TRBV5-6 with TRBJ1-2; 7 positions match TRBD1. The CDR3 has 14 amino acids. CDR1 is SGHDT, CDR2 YYEEEE, per germline. The V segment lost 1 base and the J segment 3 bases; nucleotides outside the gene matches: 3. This chain's CDR3 is CASSLWGTDYGYTF. The CDR3, as DNA: TGTGCCAGCAGCTTGTGGGGGACAGACTATGGCTACACCTTC.

The gene calls are TRBV28 and TRBJ1-1; TRBD1 is a possible D gene (6 bases). The length of the CDR3 is 13 residues. Looked up from germline, CDR1 is MDHEN and CDR2 is SYDVKM. The V end was cut by 6 bases, the J end by 5 bases, with 13 bases between. The CDR3 here is CASRLQGRTEAFF. CDR3 DNA: TGTGCCAGCAGGCTACAGGGTAGGACTGAAGCTTTCTTT. The whole variable domain, remainder taken from reference TRBV28 and TRBJ1-1, is DVKVTQSSRYLVKRTGEKVFLECVQDMDHENMFWYRQDPGLGLRLIYFSYDVKMKEKGDIPEGYSVSREKKERFSLILESASTNQTSMYLCASRLQGRTEAFFGQGTRLTVV.

This clone was seen just once. The CDR3 nucleotides are TGTGCCACCAACATACAGGGGGCATTGGAGACCCAGTACTTC. It encodes CATNIQGALETQYF. The chain employs TRBV15 and TRBJ2-5; 9 bases line up with TRBD1. The CDR3 totals 14 residues. Germline V gives CDR1 LNHNV, CDR2 YYDKDF (reference sequence). After removal of 7 bases from V and 5 bases from J, the junction contained 8 bases not matched to a gene.

This clone has only a few counts. The rearrangement joins TRBV2 to TRBJ1-5, with TRBD1 as a possible D gene (6 bases). The CDR3 loop spans 15 amino acids. CDR1 is SNHLY and CDR2 is FYNNEI in the germline V gene. The V end lost 5 bases, the J end lost 0 bases, and 11 bases lay between the germline ends. The CDR3 DNA reads TGTGCCAGCAGTCAGGACAGAAATAGCAATCAGCCCCAGCATTTT. It encodes CASSQDRNSNQPQHF. The variable domain in full, completed from reference TRBV2 and TRBJ1-5, reads EPEVTQTPSHQVTQMGQEVILRCVPISNHLYFYWYRQILGQKVEFLVSFYNNEISEKSEIFDDQFSVERPDGSNFTLKIRSTKLEDSAMYFCASSQDRNSNQPQHFGDGTRLSIL.

V is TRBV7-9 and J is TRBJ1-3; no firm D call. Trimming cost V 3 bases and J 0 bases, with 9 bases left between them. Germline CDR1 SEHNR, CDR2 FQNEAQ (reference sequence). The CDR3 runs to 15 residues. CDR3 in amino acids: CASSFGFSSGNTIYF. The CDR3 nucleotides read TGTGCCAGCAGCTTCGGGTTTAGCTCTGGAAACACCATATATTTT.

The chain carries TRBV27 and TRBJ1-5; D might be TRBD1 (6 bases). Germline V gives CDR1 MNHEY, CDR2 SMNVEV (reference sequence). Trimming stripped 2 bases from V and 3 bases from J, with 11 bases between. There are 15 residues in the CDR3. In nucleotides, the CDR3 is TGTGCCAGCAGTTTAAATACAGGGTACAATCAGCCCCAGCATTTT. Amino acid sequence: CASSLNTGYNQPQHF.

The count of this clone is one. This chain joins TRBV5-1 and TRBJ2-7, with TRBD1 matching over 9 bases. The germline V gene has CDR1 SGHRS and CDR2 YFSETQ. The CDR3 consists of 13 residues. V was pared by 3 bases and J by 5 bases, with 3 bases of the junction left unmatched. As DNA, the CDR3 is TGCGCCAGCAGCTGGGGACAGGGCAACGAGCAGTACTTC. This codes for CASSWGQGNEQYF.

The CDR3 sequence is CASSLAPQKLFF. In DNA, the CDR3 is TGTGCCAGCAGCTTAGCGCCGCAGAAACTGTTTTTT. The rearrangement joins TRBV7-8 to TRBJ1-4; no clear D. The V gene's germline CDR1 is SGHVS and CDR2 FQNEAQ. The ends were cut back, 0 bases at V and 11 bases at J, with 7 bases in the middle. The CDR3 is made up of 12 amino acids.

As to this clone: This sample includes further DNA sequences coding for the same CDR3. The chain combines TRBV9 with TRBJ2-5; TRBD2 matches 8 bases. The CDR3 covers 14 residues. V was clipped by 0 bases and J by 5 bases; unmatched bases: 3. Germline-derived CDR1 and CDR2 are SGDLS and YYNGEE. The CDR3 bases are TGTGCCAGCAGCGTAGCGGGGGGGTTGGAGACCCAGTACTTC. Residues: CASSVAGGLETQYF.

CDR3: CASSRRGLAGGPAETQYF. The CDR3 nucleotides are TGTGCCAGCAGTCGAAGGGGACTAGCGGGAGGGCCAGCGGAGACCCAGTACTTC. The chain joins TRBV7-8 to TRBJ2-5, with TRBD2 identical over 16 bases. Germline V gene data show CDR1 as SGHVS and CDR2 as FQNEAQ. This CDR3 region has 18 residues. With 6 bases clipped from V and 5 bases from J, the junction kept 12 bases outside the gene matches.